These 27 T cell receptor beta chains share one sample of origin, sequenced in a study of T-cell reconstitution after alpha-beta-depleted transplantation in children. Unique molecular identifiers were built into the TCRbeta library. TCRdb reanalysed the PCR reads using MiXCR and keeps one entry per CDR3 protein. The table has 330,000 or so distinct CDR3 sequences, 10% seen once; the top ten hold around 7.5%. The specimen was PBMCs, collected before TCRalphabeta/CD19-depleted stem cell transplant. These TCRs come from a boy in the first two years of life with acute myeloid leukemia, due to receive a stem cell transplant.

This clonotype was observed at least ten times. The chain uses TRBV7-2 and TRBJ2-2, with TRBD2 matching over 8 bases. This CDR3 contains 17 residues. The V gene's germline CDR1 is SGHTA and CDR2 FQGNSA. Germline trimming cut 2 bases from V and 1 base from J; bases unmatched to any gene: 6. In DNA, the CDR3 is TGTGCCAGCAGCTTAAGAAGCGGGAGCGTGAACACCGGGGAGCTGTTTTTT. Protein: CASSLRSGSVNTGELFF. Looking up the rest from reference TRBV7-2 and TRBJ2-2 gives the full variable domain: GAGVSQSPSNKVTEKGKDVELRCDPISGHTALYWYRQSLGQGLEFLIYFQGNSAPDKSGLPSDRFSAERTGGSVSTLTIQRTQQEDSAVYLCASSLRSGSVNTGELFFGEGSRLTVL.

This clonotype was detected many times. The chain employs TRBV12-3 or TRBV12-4 and TRBJ2-1, with D tentatively TRBD1 or TRBD2 (6 bases each). This CDR3 spans 14 amino acids. V was cut by 2 bases and J by 2 bases, with 7 bases left in between. The CDR3 DNA sequence: TGTGCCAGCAGTTTAAGGGGGGCCTACAATGAGCAGTTCTTC. Its protein product is CASSLRGAYNEQFF.

This sequence joins TRBV19 and TRBJ2-7; D gene ambiguous. Germline V CDR1 and CDR2: LNHDA, SQIVND (reference sequence). The ends were cut back, 1 base at V and 0 bases at J, with 7 bases in the middle. CDR3 size: 14 residues. CDR3 loop: CASSIVTDSYEQYF. DNA for the CDR3: TGTGCCAGTAGTATAGTAACAGACTCCTACGAGCAGTACTTC.

This clonotype was seen many times. The chain links TRBV28 to TRBJ2-5; D call uncertain. CDR3 length: 12 amino acids. The V gene lost 5 bases and the J gene lost 6 bases, with 10 bases spanning the gap. Per germline, CDR1 MDHEN and CDR2 SYDVKM. The CDR3 here is CASSQNRKTQYF. The CDR3 DNA sequence: TGTGCCAGCAGTCAAAATAGAAAGACCCAGTACTTC.

This clonotype was seen only a few times. A much larger clonotype is one base distant, so this may be a read error. V is TRBV5-1 and J is TRBJ2-7; 9 bases are a match to TRBD1. The CDR3 has 15 amino acids. Germline lookup yields CDR1 SGHRS and CDR2 YFSETQ. The V segment lost 0 bases and the J segment 2 bases; nucleotides outside the gene matches: 3. The DNA of the CDR3 is TGCGCCAGCAGCTTGGCCGGGACAGGGACCTACGAGCAGTACTTC. Translated: CASSLAGTGTYEQYF.

Many counts were recorded for this clonotype. The rearrangement joins TRBV19 to TRBJ2-1; 8 nucleotides align to TRBD1. The CDR3 covers 17 residues. V lost 3 bases to trimming and J lost 5 bases; unmatched junction nucleotides: 12. The germline V gene encodes CDR1 LNHDA and CDR2 SQIVND (reference sequence). DNA of the CDR3: TGTGCCAGTAGTATCGAGGGGGCAGGGGGCTTCCACAATGAGCAGTTCTTC. It yields the protein CASSIEGAGGFHNEQFF.

In the case of this clonotype: A much larger clone differs from this one at a single base, so this may be a read error. The chain uses TRBV27 and TRBJ1-1; D gene ambiguous. The V gene lost 4 bases and the J gene lost 1 base, with 13 bases spanning the gap. The CDR3 is made up of 15 amino acids. Germline lookup yields CDR1 MNHEY and CDR2 SMNVEV (reference sequence). The CDR3 coding sequence is TGTGCCAGCAGTTCCCGATGGGATAAGAACACTGAAGCTTTCTTT. It yields the protein CASSSRWDKNTEAFF.

This clonotype has at least ten counts. The chain is built from TRBV6-2 or TRBV6-3 and TRBJ2-7; D is possibly TRBD1 or TRBD2 (5 bases each). CDR1 and CDR2 from the germline V gene are MNHEY and SVGEGT. This CDR3 is 15 amino acids long. V dropped 2 bases and J dropped 2 bases, with 13 bases sitting between them. The CDR3 spells CASSYGGAGPYEQYF. The CDR3 nucleotides are TGTGCCAGCAGTTACGGGGGTGCAGGGCCCTACGAGCAGTACTTC.

This clonotype has at least ten counts. The chain links TRBV20-1 to TRBJ1-5; D unresolved. Deletions cut 1 base from V and 3 bases from J, with 13 bases between. CDR3 length: 15 amino acids. The germline V gene has CDR1 DFQATT and CDR2 SNEGSKA (reference sequence). DNA for the CDR3: TGCAGTGCTAGAGCGGCTTCTGGGCACAATCAGCCCCAGCATTTT. It yields the protein CSARAASGHNQPQHF.

There are many counts of this clonotype. J is TRBJ1-5 and V is TRBV7-8, with a possible D match to TRBD1 (6 bases). Germline V gene data show CDR1 as SGHVS and CDR2 as FQNEAQ. CDR3 length: 15 amino acids. The V end lost 5 bases, the J end lost 0 bases, and 11 bases lay between the germline ends. The CDR3 nucleotides are TGTGCCAGCAGCGTCGGACAGAATAGCAATCAGCCCCAGCATTTT. This encodes CASSVGQNSNQPQHF.

This clonotype came up many times. This rearrangement joins TRBV6-2 or TRBV6-3 to TRBJ2-7; D uncertain. Trimming stripped 2 bases from V and 0 bases from J, with 2 bases between. Looked up from germline, CDR1 is MNHEY and CDR2 is SVGEGT. This CDR3 spans 12 amino acids. CDR3 in amino acids: CASSYPSYEQYF. The CDR3 bases are TGTGCCAGCAGTTACCCCTCCTACGAGCAGTACTTC.

This clonotype showed up many times. The chain has TRBV28 and TRBJ1-1; D is unresolved. Per germline, CDR1 MDHEN and CDR2 SYDVKM. The V end lost 2 bases, the J end lost 3 bases, and 10 bases lay between the germline ends. The CDR3 sequence is 14 residues long. CDR3 residues: CASSLTRLDTEAFF. CDR3 in DNA: TGTGCCAGCAGTTTAACCAGGTTGGACACTGAAGCTTTCTTT.

This clonotype was recorded many times. The junction does not match germline at one end; this may be a read error. The chain recombines TRBV7-2 with TRBJ1-6; D is undetermined. The CDR3 totals 17 residues. Germline CDR1 reads SGHTA; CDR2 reads FQGNSA. CDR3 bases: TGTGCCAGCAGCTTAGTGGGTTTGGGCTCCAATAATTCACCCCTCCACTTT. Protein: CASSLVGLGSNNSPLHF.

This clonotype showed up many times. This chain connects TRBV6-1 to TRBJ2-1, with a weak D call TRBD1 (6 bases). Germline V gives CDR1 MNHNS, CDR2 SASEGT. The CDR3 is 13 residues long. Trimming took off 6 bases at V and 4 bases at J, with 10 bases between the two ends. The CDR3, as DNA: TGTGCCAGCAGGCCGGACAGTTACAATGAGCAGTTCTTC. This codes for CASRPDSYNEQFF.

This clonotype was recorded at least ten times. J is TRBJ1-5 and V is TRBV20-1; D not certain. Per germline, CDR1 DFQATT and CDR2 SNEGSKA (reference sequence). The length of the CDR3 is 14 residues. Trimming removed 1 base from V and 3 bases from J, with 10 bases in between. The CDR3 DNA reads TGCAGTGCTAGAGGGCGCAGCCTCAATCAGCCCCAGCATTTT. It encodes CSARGRSLNQPQHF.

This clonotype occurred many times. The chain recombines TRBV11-3 with TRBJ2-1; the D gene is possibly TRBD1 (7 bases). CDR1 and CDR2 from the germline V gene are SGHNT and YENEEA. The germline V and J ends were trimmed by 0 bases and 12 bases, with 18 bases remaining between them. The CDR3 covers 15 residues. The CDR3 sequence is CASSLDRPGGLGQFF. The CDR3 region has the DNA TGTGCCAGCAGCTTAGATCGGCCAGGGGGGCTTGGGCAGTTCTTC.

A few counts support this clonotype. This chain connects TRBV4-3 to TRBJ1-2, with 7 bases that match TRBD1. This CDR3 has 13 amino acids. Trimming removed 5 bases from V and 6 bases from J; junction bases left unmatched: 6. Per germline, CDR1 LGHNA and CDR2 YSLEER. The DNA of the CDR3 is TGCGCCAGCAGCGGTTGGGACAGAGATGGCTACACCTTC. This codes for CASSGWDRDGYTF.

In this sample, this clonotype turned up many times. The V gene is TRBV7-8, the J gene TRBJ2-1, with 16 positions matching TRBD2. V shed 0 bases and J 10 bases; nucleotides not matched to a gene: 0. The CDR3 length is 15 residues. Looked up from germline, CDR1 is SGHVS and CDR2 is FQNEAQ. The CDR3 DNA reads TGTGCCAGCAGCTTAGCGGGACTAGCGGGAGGGGAGCAGTTCTTC. Encoded protein: CASSLAGLAGGEQFF.

This clonotype was counted at least ten times. The V gene is TRBV20-1, the J gene TRBJ2-1; D not resolved. The CDR3 spans 11 residues. CDR1 and CDR2 (germline): DFQATT, SNEGSKA (reference sequence). Trimming took 3 bases from V and 8 from J, leaving 8 bases between them. CDR3 protein: CSASLRDEQFF. In DNA form, the CDR3 reads TGCAGTGCTAGTCTCCGGGATGAGCAGTTCTTC.

The chain links TRBV12-5 to TRBJ2-1; weak D call: TRBD2 (5 bases). V shed 1 base and J shed 14 bases, with 12 bases lying between them. Germline V gives CDR1 LGHNT, CDR2 FRNRAP. The CDR3 consists of 12 residues. Here the CDR3 DNA reads TGTGCTAGTGGTTTGGAACTCGGGGAAGAGTTCTTC. It yields the protein CASGLELGEEFF.

This clonotype was counted many times. The chain links TRBV5-1 to TRBJ2-3; 8 bases map to TRBD1. Trimming removed 2 bases from V and 6 bases from J; junction bases left unmatched: 8. Germline values: CDR1 SGHRS, CDR2 YFSETQ. This CDR3 region has 15 residues. The CDR3, as DNA: TGCGCCAGCAGCTTCCAGGACAGGGAAGTGGATACGCAGTATTTT. It codes for CASSFQDREVDTQYF.

This clonotype showed up many times. CDR3 residues: CASSQGRNQPQHF. As DNA, the CDR3 is TGCGCCAGCAGCCAAGGTCGCAATCAGCCCCAGCATTTT. The chain couples TRBV4-1 to TRBJ1-5; D gene unclear. The V gene lost 1 base and the J gene lost 2 bases, with 3 bases spanning the gap. CDR1 and CDR2 (germline): MGHRA, YSYEKL. The CDR3 spans 13 residues.

This clonotype is a singleton in its sample. One base away lies a much larger clone, so this may be a sequencing read error. V and J are TRBV29-1 and TRBJ2-3; 12 bases match TRBD2. This CDR3 has 14 residues. V lost 4 bases, J lost 6 bases, and 5 bases stayed unmatched. Germline CDR1 reads SQVTM; CDR2 reads ANQGSEA. The CDR3 sequence is CSVGTSGTWDTQYF. CDR3 in DNA: TGCAGCGTTGGGACTAGCGGGACCTGGGATACGCAGTATTTT.

This clonotype appeared many times. The J gene is TRBJ1-1, the V gene TRBV15; D may be TRBD1 (6 bases). The CDR3 spans 14 residues. Trimming took 5 bases from V and 5 from J, leaving 15 bases between them. CDR1 is LNHNV, CDR2 YYDKDF, per germline (reference sequence). CDR3 sequence reads: CATSPDKGGTEAFF. The CDR3 nucleotides are TGTGCCACCAGCCCGGACAAGGGGGGTACTGAAGCTTTCTTT.

About this clonotype: A much more abundant neighbour one base away suggests this may be a read error. The chain employs TRBV5-1 and TRBJ2-7; perhaps TRBD2 as D (6 bases). Germline V gene lookup returns CDR1 SGHRS and CDR2 YFSETQ. The CDR3 contains 14 residues. The CDR3 loop reads CASSSPGVPYERYF. CDR3 bases: TGCGCCAGCAGCTCTCCGGGAGTTCCCTACGAGCGGTACTTC.

This clonotype was counted ten times or more. This chain connects TRBV6-2 or TRBV6-3 to TRBJ2-7; D perhaps matches TRBD2 (5 bases). V lost 8 bases to trimming and J lost 3 bases, with 14 bases between them. Per germline, CDR1 MNHEY and CDR2 SVGEGT. The CDR3 contains 13 residues. CDR3 sequence reads: CASRELDHYEQYF. The CDR3, as DNA: TGTGCCAGCCGGGAATTGGATCACTACGAGCAGTACTTC.

This clonotype appeared many times. This chain links TRBV5-1 with TRBJ2-3, with 7 bases lining up with TRBD2. J gave up 7 bases and V 6 bases, and 11 bases lay outside the gene matches. The length of the CDR3 is 14 residues. CDR1 is SGHRS and CDR2 is YFSETQ in the germline V gene. The CDR3 DNA is TGCGCCAGCACCCTGGAGGGCGGGAGACATACGCAGTATTTT. Translating gives CASTLEGGRHTQYF.